A single sample gave rise to the 28 T cell receptor beta chains below, sequenced in a study of response to subunit inactivated influenza vaccine. TCRdb re-called the RT-PCR reads with MiXCR, one entry per CDR3 protein. The top ten clones hold approximately 7.6% of a sample with roughly 630,000 distinct CDR3 sequences, around 13% of them seen once. The specimen comprised PBMCs from blood, sampled 14 to 15 days before vaccination. These receptors all come from a man aged 50 or older who received an inactivated influenza vaccine.

The chain is built from TRBV20-1 and TRBJ2-1; 8 bases are a match to TRBD2. Trimming removed 2 bases from V and 2 bases from J; junction bases left unmatched: 2. The CDR3 totals 14 residues. CDR1 is DFQATT and CDR2 is SNEGSKA in the germline V gene (reference sequence). In nucleotides, the CDR3 is TGCAGTGCTAGAAGCGGGGGAGCCTACAATGAGCAGTTCTTC. The encoded protein is CSARSGGAYNEQFF.

Ten or more counts support this clonotype. The rearrangement uses TRBV7-2 and TRBJ2-4, with 9 bases identical to TRBD2. The germline gives CDR1 SGHTA, CDR2 FQGNSA. There are 17 residues in the CDR3. V shed 6 bases and J 7 bases; nucleotides not matched to a gene: 16. CDR3 DNA sequence: TGTGCCAGCAGTTATAAACTAGCGGGCACGCTGGGGAACATTCAGTACTTC. Its translation: CASSYKLAGTLGNIQYF.

This clonotype has a count of ten or more. The rearrangement uses TRBV7-9 and TRBJ2-5; D gene unclear. Germline V gene sequence: CDR1 SEHNR, CDR2 FQNEAQ (reference sequence). The V gene lost 5 bases and the J gene lost 2 bases, with 6 bases spanning the gap. CDR3 length: 12 amino acids. CDR3 region: CASSREQETQYF. The CDR3 DNA reads as TGTGCCAGCAGCCGCGAGCAAGAGACCCAGTACTTC.

This clonotype was picked up many times. The gene calls are TRBV18 and TRBJ2-5; TRBD2 is a possible D gene (6 bases). CDR3 length: 16 residues. The germline V and J ends were trimmed by 5 bases and 1 base, with 17 bases remaining between them. CDR1 is KGHSH and CDR2 is LQKENI in the germline V gene. The CDR3 is CASSKTQQGGQETQYF. CDR3 DNA: TGTGCCAGCTCAAAGACCCAGCAGGGAGGCCAAGAGACCCAGTACTTC.

The chain couples TRBV7-9 to TRBJ2-7; D ambiguous. The CDR3 is 13 amino acids. Germline V gene lookup returns CDR1 SEHNR and CDR2 FQNEAQ (reference sequence). Trimming left V 4 bases short and J 2 bases short, with 9 bases between. CDR3 bases: TGTGCCAGCAGCTCCTACCCGACCTACGAGCAGTACTTC. Encoded protein: CASSSYPTYEQYF.

V and J are TRBV7-2 and TRBJ1-6; 7 nucleotides match TRBD1. The CDR3 has 16 amino acids. The ends lost 1 base at V and 6 bases at J; junction bases unmatched: 6. The germline V gene has CDR1 SGHTA and CDR2 FQGNSA. The CDR3 DNA follows: TGTGCCAGCAGCTTAGTACCAGGGGGGGGTAATTCACCCCTCCACTTT. Translation: CASSLVPGGGNSPLHF.

The table lists this clonotype with a few counts. The chain joins TRBV20-1 to TRBJ1-1; 9 bases fit TRBD1. The CDR3 is 13 residues long. V gave up 6 bases and J gave up 7 bases; unmatched junction bases: 9. Germline assignment: CDR1 DFQATT and CDR2 SNEGSKA (reference sequence). The CDR3 spells CSAPGQGWFEAFF. The CDR3 DNA is TGCAGTGCACCGGGACAGGGTTGGTTTGAAGCTTTCTTT.

The chain combines TRBV7-9 with TRBJ2-3; D possibly corresponds to TRBD2 (5 bases). CDR1 is SEHNR, CDR2 FQNEAQ, per germline (reference sequence). The CDR3 length is 16 residues. Trimming left V 3 bases short and J 2 bases short, with 15 bases between. The CDR3 DNA reads as TGTGCCAGCAGCTTTGCCCTAGCCGACCCCACAGATACGCAGTATTTT. This sequence encodes CASSFALADPTDTQYF.

This clonotype came up a few times. This sequence joins TRBV5-1 and TRBJ1-1; TRBD1 might be the D (6 bases). The CDR3 extends over 13 amino acids. With 5 bases removed from V and 5 bases from J, the gap between germline ends came to 13 bases. Germline CDR1 reads SGHRS; CDR2 reads YFSETQ. The CDR3 loop reads CASSSGTRTEAFF. The CDR3 region has the DNA TGCGCCAGCAGTTCAGGGACAAGGACTGAAGCTTTCTTT. Full variable domain (remainder filled in from reference TRBV5-1 and TRBJ1-1): KAGVTQTPRYLIKTRGQQVTLSCSPISGHRSVSWYQQTPGQGLQFLFEYFSETQRNKGNFPGRFSGRQFSNSRSEMNVSTLELGDSALYLCASSSGTRTEAFFGQGTRLTVV.

Turning to this clonotype: Given a much more abundant clone one base away, this may be a read error. The chain uses TRBV7-2 and TRBJ2-2; possible D gene TRBD2, 5 bases. CDR1 is SGHTA and CDR2 is FQGNSA in the germline V gene. The CDR3 totals 16 residues. The CDR3 nucleotides are TGTGCCAGCAGCTTAAGCGGCAGTACGAACACCGGGGAGCTGCTTTTT. Translation: CASSLSGSTNTGELLF.

This clonotype was seen more than once but under ten times. This sequence joins TRBV11-1 and TRBJ2-1; TRBD2 matches 8 bases. Germline CDR1 is SGHAT and CDR2 is FQDESV (reference sequence). The length of the CDR3 is 19 residues. J was trimmed by 0 bases and V by 3 bases; bases with no gene match: 13. The CDR3 bases are TGTGCCAGCAGCTTCCCCGGTAGCGGGGTGCCGAGCTCCTACAATGAGCAGTTCTTC. Its translation is CASSFPGSGVPSSYNEQFF.

This clonotype was seen a handful of times. This chain joins TRBV18 and TRBJ2-1, with D perhaps TRBD2 (5 bases). Germline V gene sequence: CDR1 KGHSH, CDR2 LQKENI. The CDR3 has 18 amino acids. The V end lost 1 base, the J end lost 1 base, and 17 bases lay between the germline ends. The CDR3 region is CASSPLSGPRRSYNEQFF. The CDR3 coding sequence is TGTGCCAGCTCACCACTATCAGGCCCTAGGAGGTCCTACAATGAGCAGTTCTTC. Drawing the rest from reference TRBV18 and TRBJ2-1, the complete variable domain is NAGVMQNPRHLVRRRGQEARLRCSPMKGHSHVYWYRQLPEEGLKFMVYLQKENIIDESGMPKERFSAEFPKEGPSILRIQQVVRGDSAAYFCASSPLSGPRRSYNEQFFGPGTRLTVL.

V gene TRBV5-1 combines with J gene TRBJ2-7, with 8 bases matching TRBD1. The CDR3 covers 15 residues. V lost 0 bases, J lost 2 bases, and 4 bases stayed unmatched. Germline V CDR1 and CDR2: SGHRS, YFSETQ. CDR3 nucleotide sequence: TGCGCCAGCAGCTTGGGGGGACAGGCCACCTACGAGCAGTACTTC. This translates into CASSLGGQATYEQYF.

The rearrangement links TRBV15 to TRBJ2-6; maybe TRBD2 (5 bases). The V end lost 1 base, the J end lost 4 bases, and 11 bases lay between the germline ends. The CDR3 contains 16 residues. Germline V gene lookup returns CDR1 LNHNV and CDR2 YYDKDF (reference sequence). Here the CDR3 reads CATSRGRGIGANVLTF. The DNA for the CDR3 is TGTGCCACCAGCAGAGGGAGAGGGATCGGGGCCAACGTCCTGACTTTC.

The V gene is TRBV27, the J gene TRBJ1-2; unclear D gene. The CDR3 runs to 13 residues. The germline V gene has CDR1 MNHEY and CDR2 SMNVEV (reference sequence). Trimming removed 6 bases from V and 4 bases from J, with 12 bases in between. CDR3 nucleotide sequence: TGTGCCAGCAGATTGGACGGGAGCTATGGCTACACCTTC. This gives the protein CASRLDGSYGYTF.

The chain joins TRBV9 to TRBJ1-3, with a possible D match to TRBD1 (5 bases). The germline gives CDR1 SGDLS, CDR2 YYNGEE. The CDR3 spans 17 residues. The V end was cut by 4 bases, the J end by 4 bases, with 21 bases between. The CDR3 sequence: CASSPPTRQTLGNTIYF. DNA of the CDR3: TGTGCCAGCAGCCCCCCCACGCGACAGACTCTGGGAAACACCATATATTTT.

The chain carries TRBV5-1 and TRBJ1-3; D ambiguous. Germline V gives CDR1 SGHRS, CDR2 YFSETQ. Trimming left V 4 bases short and J 0 bases short, with 8 bases between. The CDR3 contains 14 residues. CDR3 DNA sequence: TGCGCCAGCAGCCAAGAGATCTCTGGAAACACCATATATTTT. This sequence encodes CASSQEISGNTIYF.

The CDR3: CASSILPGLLNNEQFF. The DNA for the CDR3 is TGTGCCAGTAGTATATTGCCGGGACTACTAAACAATGAGCAGTTCTTC. V and J are TRBV19 and TRBJ2-1, with TRBD2 identical over 7 bases. The germline V gene has CDR1 LNHDA and CDR2 SQIVND (reference sequence). J gave up 5 bases and V 2 bases, and 9 bases lay outside the gene matches. CDR3 length: 16 amino acids.

This clonotype was found a few times. The rearrangement joins TRBV6-5 to TRBJ2-5; 9 bases are shared with TRBD2. V trimming: 2 bases; J trimming: 1 base; junction bases outside the gene matches: 8. Germline V CDR1 and CDR2: MNHEY, SVGAGI. This CDR3 region has 17 residues. The CDR3 DNA is TGTGCCAGCAGTTACCCCACGGGGCGGGGGGGCCAAGAGACCCAGTACTTC. Amino acids: CASSYPTGRGGQETQYF.

This clonotype was counted between two and nine times. The chain combines TRBV12-3 or TRBV12-4 with TRBJ2-5; D gene ambiguous. Trimming removed 4 bases from V and 5 bases from J, with 14 bases in between. This CDR3 is 14 amino acids long. The CDR3 DNA sequence: TGTGCCAGCAGTTCTCCCCGGGTTAGGGAGACCCAGTACTTC. Encoded protein: CASSSPRVRETQYF.

This clonotype was detected only a few times. J is TRBJ1-3 and V is TRBV9, with D unclear. With 0 bases removed from V and 3 bases from J, the gap between germline ends came to 7 bases. The CDR3 runs to 14 residues. The V gene's germline CDR1 is SGDLS and CDR2 YYNGEE. This chain's CDR3 is CASSVEVDGNTIYF. For the CDR3, the DNA is TGTGCCAGCAGCGTAGAAGTAGATGGAAACACCATATATTTT.

The DNA for the CDR3 is TGTGCCAGCAGCTTATGGTTCAGGGTAAAGAACACCGGGGAGCTGTTTTTT. Translating it yields CASSLWFRVKNTGELFF. The V call is TRBV7-9, the J call TRBJ2-2; weak D call: TRBD1 (5 bases). The CDR3 runs 17 residues. The V gene lost 2 bases and the J gene lost 1 base, with 14 bases spanning the gap. Per the germline V gene, CDR1 is SEHNR and CDR2 is FQNEAQ (reference sequence).

A word on this clonotype: Germline and junction disagree at one end, which may indicate a read error. The chain employs TRBV5-1 and TRBJ2-3; no clear D. In germline, CDR1 is SGHRS, CDR2 YFSETQ. The CDR3 has 13 residues. In DNA form, the CDR3 reads TGCGCCAGTAGCTTTAGGTTGTCAGATACGCAGTATTTT. It codes for CASSFRLSDTQYF.

This clonotype has only a few counts. The chain has TRBV6-5 and TRBJ2-1; 7 bases match TRBD1. The CDR3 is 16 residues long. With V trimmed by 4 bases and J by 8 bases, 14 bases remained unmatched. Germline V lookup: CDR1 MNHEY, CDR2 SVGAGI. This CDR3 is CASSLRTGNFRDEQFF. The CDR3 DNA follows: TGTGCCAGCAGTTTGAGGACAGGTAACTTTCGCGATGAGCAGTTCTTC.

The chain joins TRBV7-9 to TRBJ1-1, with D hard to call. The germline V gene has CDR1 SEHNR and CDR2 FQNEAQ (reference sequence). With 0 bases removed from V and 8 bases from J, the gap between germline ends came to 13 bases. This CDR3 has 14 residues. DNA for the CDR3: TGTGCCAGCAGCTTAGCGTGGGGAGGGTCAGAAGCTTTCTTT. This translates into CASSLAWGGSEAFF. The full variable domain, rest sourced from reference TRBV7-9 and TRBJ1-1, is DTGVSQNPRHKITKRGQNVTFRCDPISEHNRLYWYRQTLGQGPEFLTYFQNEAQLEKSRLLSDRFSAERPKGSFSTLEIQRTEQGDSAMYLCASSLAWGGSEAFFGQGTRLTVV.

This clonotype was detected only a few times. The genes are TRBV5-6 and TRBJ2-3; TRBD2 matches at 13 bases. Trimming removed 5 bases from V and 0 bases from J; junction bases left unmatched: 18. The germline gives CDR1 SGHDT, CDR2 YYEEEE. The CDR3 loop spans 21 amino acids. CDR3 sequence reads: CASSQEPGLAGLRPSTDTQYF. The CDR3 DNA reads TGTGCCAGCAGTCAGGAGCCGGGACTAGCGGGGTTAAGACCTAGCACAGATACGCAGTATTTT.

This clonotype was counted between two and nine times. CDR3 protein: CASSLPDYRGLAGDEETQYF. The CDR3 coding sequence is TGTGCCAGCAGCTTACCTGACTATCGGGGACTAGCGGGGGATGAAGAGACCCAGTACTTC. The rearrangement uses TRBV7-8 and TRBJ2-5, with 14 bases aligning to TRBD2. The CDR3 contains 20 residues. V lost 2 bases to trimming and J lost 3 bases; unmatched junction nucleotides: 14. CDR1 and CDR2 (germline): SGHVS, FQNEAQ.

This clonotype was found once. The chain couples TRBV6-2 or TRBV6-3 to TRBJ1-4; tentatively, D is TRBD1 (5 bases). Germline assignment: CDR1 MNHEY and CDR2 SVGEGT. The V end was cut by 6 bases, the J end by 0 bases, with 14 bases between. CDR3 length: 16 residues. CDR3 protein: CASRPPGTTTNEKLFF. DNA for the CDR3: TGTGCCAGCAGGCCCCCCGGGACGACAACTAATGAAAAACTGTTTTTT.